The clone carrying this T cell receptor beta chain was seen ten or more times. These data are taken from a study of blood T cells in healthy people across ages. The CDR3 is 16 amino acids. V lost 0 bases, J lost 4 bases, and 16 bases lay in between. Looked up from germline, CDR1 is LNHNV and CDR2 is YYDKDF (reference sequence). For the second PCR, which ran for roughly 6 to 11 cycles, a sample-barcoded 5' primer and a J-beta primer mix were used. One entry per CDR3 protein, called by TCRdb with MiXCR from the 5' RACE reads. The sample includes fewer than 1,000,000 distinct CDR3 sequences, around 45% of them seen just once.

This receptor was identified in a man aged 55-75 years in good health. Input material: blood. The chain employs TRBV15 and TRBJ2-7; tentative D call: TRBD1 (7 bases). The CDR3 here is CATSRDGPTGRYEQYF. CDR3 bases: TGTGCCACCAGCAGAGATGGGCCGACAGGGAGGTACGAGCAGTACTTC.